Shown below are 2 T cell receptor beta chains from a single sample sequenced in a study of vaccination effects on CD4 cells after COVID-19. This table comes from immunoSEQ multiplex PCR, and its TCRdb copy is limited to in-frame clones, with some not included. The sample lists fewer than 50,000 clones, around 80% occurring once. These receptors have no known antigen. ViraFEST used viral peptide pools to expand antigen-specific CD4+ T cells before sequencing. With nine to eleven days of culture completed, CD4+ T cells were isolated. All participants had two doses of either the BNT162b2 or mRNA-1273 vaccine. The sequencing used CD4+ T cells from PBMCs cultured with HCoV-NL63 spike peptides, collected after COVID-19 vaccination. The receptor source for this set is a human donor who received a COVID-19 vaccine. Some clones in this sample may be carry-over from other donors' samples.

This chain uses TRBV7-9 with TRBJ2-2; D gene unclear. CDR1 is SEHNR, CDR2 FQNEAQ, per germline (reference sequence). The CDR3 sequence is 15 residues long. V was cut by 2 bases and J by 2 bases, with 9 bases left in between. CDR3 residues: CASSLRLGNTGELFF. The CDR3 bases are TGTGCCAGCAGCTTACGGTTAGGAAACACCGGGGAGCTGTTTTTT.

The V call is TRBV28, the J call TRBJ1-5, with D uncertain. CDR1 and CDR2 from the germline V gene are MDHEN and SYDVKM. The V end was cut by 2 bases, the J end by 4 bases, with 12 bases between. This CDR3 spans 15 amino acids. The CDR3 region is CASSLSSGFNQPQHF. The CDR3 region has the DNA TGTGCCAGCAGTTTAAGTTCCGGGTTTAATCAGCCCCAGCATTTT.